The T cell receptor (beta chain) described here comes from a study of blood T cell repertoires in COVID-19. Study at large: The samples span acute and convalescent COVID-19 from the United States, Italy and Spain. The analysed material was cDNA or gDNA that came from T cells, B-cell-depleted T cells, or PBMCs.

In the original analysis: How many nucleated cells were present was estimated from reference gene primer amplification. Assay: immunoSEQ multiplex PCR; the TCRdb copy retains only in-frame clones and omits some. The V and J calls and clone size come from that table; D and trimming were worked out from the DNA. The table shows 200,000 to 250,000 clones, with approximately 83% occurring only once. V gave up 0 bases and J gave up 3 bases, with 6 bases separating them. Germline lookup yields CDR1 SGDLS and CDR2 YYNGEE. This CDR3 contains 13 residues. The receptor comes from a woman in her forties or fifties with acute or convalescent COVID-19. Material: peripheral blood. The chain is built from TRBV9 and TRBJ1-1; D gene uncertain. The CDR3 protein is CASSVDGHTEAFF. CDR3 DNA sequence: TGTGCCAGCAGCGTAGATGGCCACACTGAAGCTTTCTTT.